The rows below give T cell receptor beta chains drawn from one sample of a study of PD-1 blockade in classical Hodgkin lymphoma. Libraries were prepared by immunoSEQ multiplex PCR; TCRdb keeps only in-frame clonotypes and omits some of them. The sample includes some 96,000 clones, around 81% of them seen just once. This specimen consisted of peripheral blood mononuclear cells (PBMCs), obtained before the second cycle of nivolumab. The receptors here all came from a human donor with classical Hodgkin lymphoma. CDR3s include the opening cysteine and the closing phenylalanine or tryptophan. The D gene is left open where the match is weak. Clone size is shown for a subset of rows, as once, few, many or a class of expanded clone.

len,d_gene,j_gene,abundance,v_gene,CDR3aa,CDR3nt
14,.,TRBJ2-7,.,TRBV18,CASSPGGLPYEQYF,TGTGCCAGCTCACCCGGGGGACTTCCCTACGAGCAGTACTTC
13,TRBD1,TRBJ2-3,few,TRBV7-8,CASRGTGTDTQYF,TGTGCCAGCAGGGGGACAGGCACAGATACGCAGTATTTT
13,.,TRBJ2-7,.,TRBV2,CASRRDTAYEQYF,TGTGCCAGCAGGAGGGACACGGCCTACGAGCAGTACTTC
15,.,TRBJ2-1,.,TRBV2,CASSEGGQGRNEQFF,TGTGCCAGCAGTGAAGGGGGTCAGGGGAGAAATGAGCAGTTCTTC
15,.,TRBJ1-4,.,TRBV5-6,CASSPSDRRNEKLFF,TGTGCCAGCAGCCCGTCGGACAGAAGAAATGAAAAACTGTTTTTT
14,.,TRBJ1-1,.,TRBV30,CAWSEGKGNTEAFF,TGTGCCTGGAGCGAGGGGAAGGGAAACACTGAAGCTTTCTTT
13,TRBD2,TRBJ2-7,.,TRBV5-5,CASSQGLAAEQYF,TGTGCCAGCAGCCAAGGACTAGCGGCCGAGCAGTACTTC
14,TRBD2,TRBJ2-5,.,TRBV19,CASSTTASGETQYF,TGTGCCAGTAGTACAACAGCTAGCGGAGAGACCCAGTACTTC
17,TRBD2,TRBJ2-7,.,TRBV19,CASSITPGLAGAYEQYF,TGTGCCAGTAGTATAACCCCCGGACTAGCGGGGGCCTACGAGCAGTACTTC
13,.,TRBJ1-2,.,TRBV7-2,CASSTSGVRGYTF,TGTGCCAGCAGCACCTCGGGGGTGCGGGGCTACACCTTC
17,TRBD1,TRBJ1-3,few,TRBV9,CASSEDRERISGNTIYF,TGTGCCAGCAGCGAGGACAGGGAGCGTATTTCTGGAAACACCATATATTTT
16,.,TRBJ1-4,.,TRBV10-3,CAISDGSPATNEKLFF,TGTGCCATCAGTGATGGCAGCCCCGCAACTAATGAAAAACTGTTTTTT
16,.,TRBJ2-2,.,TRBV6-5,CASSYMGSQNTGELFF,TGTGCCAGCAGTTACATGGGGAGTCAGAACACCGGGGAGCTGTTTTTT
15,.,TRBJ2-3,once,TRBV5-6,CASSKGWGRTDTQYF,TGTGCCAGCAGCAAGGGATGGGGCCGCACAGATACGCAGTATTTT
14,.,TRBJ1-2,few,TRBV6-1,CASRSPGTTYGYTF,TGTGCCAGCAGATCACCCGGGACAACGTATGGCTACACCTTC
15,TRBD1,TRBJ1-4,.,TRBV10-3,CAISDPTGSGEKLFF,TGTGCCATCAGTGACCCGACAGGGAGTGGGGAAAAACTGTTTTTT
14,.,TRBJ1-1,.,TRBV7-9,CASSWTGMNTEAFF,TGTGCCAGCAGCTGGACGGGGATGAACACTGAAGCTTTCTTT
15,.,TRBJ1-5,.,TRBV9,CASSVGGNSNQPQHF,TGTGCCAGCAGCGTAGGGGGGAATAGCAATCAGCCCCAGCATTTT
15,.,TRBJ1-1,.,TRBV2,CASSEARGSLQGAFF,TGTGCCAGCAGTGAAGCGCGGGGGTCACTTCAAGGGGCTTTCTTT
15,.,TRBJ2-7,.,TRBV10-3,CAISDQGGGPHEQYF,TGTGCCATCAGTGATCAGGGAGGGGGACCTCACGAGCAGTACTTC
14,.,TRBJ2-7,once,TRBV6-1,CASRGEGGTQEQYF,TGTGCCAGCAGGGGGGAGGGGGGCACCCAGGAGCAGTACTTC
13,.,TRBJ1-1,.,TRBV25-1,CASSDVGGTEAFF,TGTGCCAGCAGTGATGTTGGGGGCACTGAAGCTTTCTTT
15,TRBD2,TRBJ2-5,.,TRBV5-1,CASSIGLATQETQYF,TGCGCCAGCAGCATAGGACTAGCGACCCAAGAGACCCAGTACTTC
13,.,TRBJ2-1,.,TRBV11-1,CASSLVVGVEEFF,TGTGCCAGCAGCTTAGTCGTGGGAGTGGAGGAGTTCTTC
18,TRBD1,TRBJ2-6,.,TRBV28,CASSLGGQGALGANVLTF,TGTGCCAGCAGTTTAGGGGGACAGGGAGCCCTCGGGGCCAACGTCCTGACTTTC
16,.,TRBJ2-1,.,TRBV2,CASSGYDQRGVGEQFF,TGTGCCAGCAGTGGTTATGACCAGCGAGGGGTTGGAGAGCAGTTCTTC
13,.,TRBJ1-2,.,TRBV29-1,CSVAPGEEDGYTF,TGCAGCGTTGCCCCAGGGGAGGAAGATGGCTACACCTTC
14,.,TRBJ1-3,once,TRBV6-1,CASSDRVSGNTIYF,TGTGCCAGCAGTGACAGGGTCTCTGGAAACACCATATATTTT
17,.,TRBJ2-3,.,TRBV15,CATSRLPGRNSADTQYF,TGTGCCACCAGCAGACTTCCGGGCAGAAACTCGGCGGATACGCAGTATTTT
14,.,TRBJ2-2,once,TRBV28,CASSWGGPTGELFF,TGTGCCAGCAGTTGGGGCGGACCCACCGGGGAGCTGTTTTTT
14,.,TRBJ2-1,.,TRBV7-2,CASSLFPRSEEQFF,TGTGCCAGCAGCTTATTCCCTAGGAGCGAAGAGCAGTTCTTC
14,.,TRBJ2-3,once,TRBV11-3,CASSPTSGEGAQYF,TGTGCCAGCAGCCCCACGTCGGGAGAGGGGGCGCAGTATTTT
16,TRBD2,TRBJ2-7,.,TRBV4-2,CASSHAGTSGAYEQYF,TGTGCCAGCAGCCACGCCGGGACTAGCGGCGCCTACGAGCAGTACTTC
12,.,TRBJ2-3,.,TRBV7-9,CASSLARDTQYF,TGTGCCAGCAGCTTAGCGAGGGATACGCAGTATTTT
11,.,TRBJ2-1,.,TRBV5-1,CASSLSSEQFF,TGCGCCAGCAGCCTCAGCAGTGAGCAGTTCTTC
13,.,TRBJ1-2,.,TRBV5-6,CASSLGGHAGYTF,TGTGCCAGCAGCTTAGGAGGTCATGCCGGCTACACCTTC
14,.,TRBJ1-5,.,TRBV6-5,CASMPKISNQPQHF,TGTGCCAGCATGCCCAAGATTAGCAATCAGCCCCAGCATTTT
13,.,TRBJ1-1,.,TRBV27,CAPREEANTEAFF,TGTGCCCCCCGCGAGGAGGCGAACACTGAAGCTTTCTTT
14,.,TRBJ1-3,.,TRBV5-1,CASSPGTSGNTIYF,TGCGCCAGCAGCCCCGGGACATCTGGAAACACCATATATTTT
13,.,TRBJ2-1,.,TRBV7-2,CASSSDWMIEQFF,TGTGCCAGCAGCTCCGACTGGATGATTGAGCAGTTCTTC
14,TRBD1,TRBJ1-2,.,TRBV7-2,CASSQGTANYGYTF,TGTGCCAGCAGCCAAGGGACAGCGAACTATGGCTACACCTTC
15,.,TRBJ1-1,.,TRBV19,CASSTVLVRNTEAFF,TGTGCCAGTAGTACCGTCCTGGTTAGAAACACTGAAGCTTTCTTT
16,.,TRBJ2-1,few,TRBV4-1,CASSQDEGSSYNEQFF,TGCGCCAGCAGCCAAGATGAGGGGAGCTCCTACAATGAGCAGTTCTTC
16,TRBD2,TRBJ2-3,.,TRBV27,CASSFGGRASTDTQYF,TGTGCCAGCAGTTTTGGCGGGAGGGCTAGCACAGATACGCAGTATTTT
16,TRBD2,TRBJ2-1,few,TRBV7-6,CASSFRWDSGIDEQFF,TGTGCCAGCAGCTTCCGATGGGATAGCGGGATTGATGAGCAGTTCTTC
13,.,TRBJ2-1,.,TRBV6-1,CASSGTYRGEQFF,TGTGCCAGCAGTGGTACTTATCGGGGAGAGCAGTTCTTC
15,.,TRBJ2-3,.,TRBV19,CASSMLGVSTDTQYF,TGTGCCAGTAGTATGCTGGGAGTCAGCACAGATACGCAGTATTTT
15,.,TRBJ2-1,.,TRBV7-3,CASSSGDSTYNEQFF,TGTGCCAGCAGCTCGGGGGACAGTACCTACAATGAGCAGTTCTTC
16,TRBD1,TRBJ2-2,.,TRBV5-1,CASSLPDRPSTGELFF,TGCGCCAGCAGCTTGCCGGACAGGCCCTCCACCGGGGAGCTGTTTTTT
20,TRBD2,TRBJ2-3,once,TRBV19,CASSMLGWGQTSGTADTQYF,TGTGCCAGTAGTATGCTGGGTTGGGGACAGACTAGCGGGACCGCAGATACGCAGTATTTT
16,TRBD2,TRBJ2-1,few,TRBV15,CATSTRTSGRVDEQFF,TGTGCCACCAGCACACGAACTAGCGGGAGAGTCGATGAGCAGTTCTTC
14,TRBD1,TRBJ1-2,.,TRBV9,CASSARTGDYGYTF,TGTGCCAGCAGCGCGAGGACAGGAGACTATGGCTACACCTTC
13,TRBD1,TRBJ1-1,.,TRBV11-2,CASSADRVAEAFF,TGTGCCAGCAGCGCCGACAGGGTAGCTGAAGCTTTCTTT
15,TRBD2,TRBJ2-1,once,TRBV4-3,CASSPRAGSYNEQFF,TGCGCCAGCAGCCCCCGAGCGGGATCCTACAATGAGCAGTTCTTC
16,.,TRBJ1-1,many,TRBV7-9,CASSLAGLGPNTEAFF,TGTGCCAGCAGCTTAGCGGGACTAGGACCGAACACTGAAGCTTTCTTT
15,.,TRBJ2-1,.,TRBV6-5,CASRGSVTSYNEQFF,TGTGCCAGCAGGGGGAGTGTCACGTCCTACAATGAGCAGTTCTTC
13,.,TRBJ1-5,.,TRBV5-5,CASSLQRNQPQHF,TGTGCCAGCAGCTTGCAAAGGAATCAGCCCCAGCATTTT